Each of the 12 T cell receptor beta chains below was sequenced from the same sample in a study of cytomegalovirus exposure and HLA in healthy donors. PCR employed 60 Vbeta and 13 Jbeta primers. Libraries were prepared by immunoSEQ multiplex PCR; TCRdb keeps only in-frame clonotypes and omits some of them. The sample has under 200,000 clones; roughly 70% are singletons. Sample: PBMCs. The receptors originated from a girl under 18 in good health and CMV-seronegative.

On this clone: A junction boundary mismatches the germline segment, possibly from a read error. The chain's CDR3 is CANSQGPEAFF. The CDR3 DNA is TGCGCCAACAGCCAGGGGCCTGAAGCTTTCTTT. The chain has TRBV4-1 and TRBJ1-1; tentative D call: TRBD1 (6 bases). This CDR3 region has 11 residues. Germline values: CDR1 MGHRA, CDR2 YSYEKL.

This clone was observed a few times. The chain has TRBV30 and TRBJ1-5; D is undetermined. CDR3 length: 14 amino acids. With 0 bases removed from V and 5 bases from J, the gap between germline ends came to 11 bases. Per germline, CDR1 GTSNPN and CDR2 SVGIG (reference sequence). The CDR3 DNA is TGTGCCTGGAGTGTACGGGGAGCATATCAGCCCCAGCATTTT. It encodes CAWSVRGAYQPQHF.

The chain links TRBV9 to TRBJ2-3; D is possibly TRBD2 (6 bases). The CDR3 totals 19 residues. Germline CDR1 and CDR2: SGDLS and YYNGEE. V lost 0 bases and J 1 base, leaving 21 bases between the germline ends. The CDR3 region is CASSVASLTSAGGTDTQYF. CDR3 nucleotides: TGTGCCAGCAGCGTAGCTTCCCTGACTAGTGCTGGGGGCACAGATACGCAGTATTTT. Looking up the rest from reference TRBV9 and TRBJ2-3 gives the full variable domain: DSGVTQTPKHLITATGQRVTLRCSPRSGDLSVYWYQQSLDQGLQFLIQYYNGEERAKGNILERFSAQQFPDLHSELNLSSLELGDSALYFCASSVASLTSAGGTDTQYFGPGTRLTVL.

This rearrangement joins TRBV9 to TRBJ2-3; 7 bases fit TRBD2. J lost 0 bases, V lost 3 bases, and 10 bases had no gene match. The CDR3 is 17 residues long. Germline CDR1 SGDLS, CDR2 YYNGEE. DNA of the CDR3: TGTGCCAGCAGCGGAAACCCGCGGGGGATTAGCACAGATACGCAGTATTTT. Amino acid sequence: CASSGNPRGISTDTQYF.

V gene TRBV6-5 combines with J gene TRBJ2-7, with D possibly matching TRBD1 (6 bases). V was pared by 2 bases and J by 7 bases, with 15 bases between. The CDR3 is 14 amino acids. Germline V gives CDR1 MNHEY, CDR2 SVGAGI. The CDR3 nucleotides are TGTGCCAGCAGTTACGATCTGAGGGGGACGGAGCAGTACTTC. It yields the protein CASSYDLRGTEQYF.

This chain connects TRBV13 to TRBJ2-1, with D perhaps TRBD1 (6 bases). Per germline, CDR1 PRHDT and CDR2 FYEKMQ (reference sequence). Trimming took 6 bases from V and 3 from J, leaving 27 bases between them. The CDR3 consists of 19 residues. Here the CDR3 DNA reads TGTGCCAGCAGTTGGCAAGGAGTGGGGGCCCCATCGCTCTACAATGAGCAGTTCTTC. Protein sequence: CASSWQGVGAPSLYNEQFF.

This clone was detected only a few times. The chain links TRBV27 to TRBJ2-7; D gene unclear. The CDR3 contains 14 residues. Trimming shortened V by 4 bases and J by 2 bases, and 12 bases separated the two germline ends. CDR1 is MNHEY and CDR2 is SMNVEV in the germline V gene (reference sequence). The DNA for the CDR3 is TGTGCCAGCAGTTCCCTGGCAAGTACCTACGAGCAGTACTTC. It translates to CASSSLASTYEQYF.

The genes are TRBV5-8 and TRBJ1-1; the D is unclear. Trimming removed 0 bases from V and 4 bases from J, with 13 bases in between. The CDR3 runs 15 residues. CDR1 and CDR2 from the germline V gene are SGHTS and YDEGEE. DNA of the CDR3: TGTGCCAGCAGCTTGGTCGGTACTGTGAGCACTGAAGCTTTCTTT. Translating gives CASSLVGTVSTEAFF.

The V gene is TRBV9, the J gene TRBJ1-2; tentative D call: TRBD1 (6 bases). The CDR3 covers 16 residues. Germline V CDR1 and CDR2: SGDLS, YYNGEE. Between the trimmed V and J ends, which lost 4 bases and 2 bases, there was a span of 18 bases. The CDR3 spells CASSPGTSSFNYGYTF. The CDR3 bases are TGTGCCAGCAGCCCCGGGACAAGTTCCTTCAACTATGGCTACACCTTC.

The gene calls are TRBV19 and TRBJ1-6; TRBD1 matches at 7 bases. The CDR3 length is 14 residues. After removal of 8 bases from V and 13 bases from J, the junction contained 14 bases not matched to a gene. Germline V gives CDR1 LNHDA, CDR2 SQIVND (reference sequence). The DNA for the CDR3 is TGTGCCAGTTGTTTCCGGGACAGCGCCTACCCCCTCCACTTT. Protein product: CASCFRDSAYPLHF.

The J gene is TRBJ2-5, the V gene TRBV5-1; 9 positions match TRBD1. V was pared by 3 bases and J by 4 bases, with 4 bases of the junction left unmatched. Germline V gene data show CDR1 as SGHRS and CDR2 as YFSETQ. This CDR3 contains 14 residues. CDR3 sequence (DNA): TGCGCCAGCAGCTCAACAGGGGGCCGAGAGACCCAGTACTTC. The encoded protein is CASSSTGGRETQYF.

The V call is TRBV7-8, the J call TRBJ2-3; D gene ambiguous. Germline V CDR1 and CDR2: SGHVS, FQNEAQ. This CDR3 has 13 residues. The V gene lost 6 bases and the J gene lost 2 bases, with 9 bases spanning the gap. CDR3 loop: CASSSGPTDTQYF. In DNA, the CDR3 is TGTGCCAGCAGTTCTGGGCCCACAGATACGCAGTATTTT.